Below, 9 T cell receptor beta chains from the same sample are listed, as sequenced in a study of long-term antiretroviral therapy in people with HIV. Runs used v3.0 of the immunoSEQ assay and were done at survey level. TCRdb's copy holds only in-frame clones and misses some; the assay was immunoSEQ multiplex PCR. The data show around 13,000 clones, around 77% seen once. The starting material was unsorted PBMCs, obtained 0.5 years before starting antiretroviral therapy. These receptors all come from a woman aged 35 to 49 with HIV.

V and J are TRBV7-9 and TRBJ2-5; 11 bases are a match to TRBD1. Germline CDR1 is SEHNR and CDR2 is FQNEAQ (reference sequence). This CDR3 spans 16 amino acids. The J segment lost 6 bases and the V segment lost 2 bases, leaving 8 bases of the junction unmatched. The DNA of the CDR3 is TGTGCCAGCAGCTTAAGAGGACAGGGGGCTAGTCAGACCCAGTACTTC. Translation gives CASSLRGQGASQTQYF.

The DNA for the CDR3 is TGTGCCAGCAGTTCCGCCCCCTTGAGCTCCTACAATGAGCAGTTCTTC. It translates to CASSSAPLSSYNEQFF. The chain uses TRBV27 and TRBJ2-1, with D unclear. The CDR3 loop spans 16 amino acids. Germline CDR1 and CDR2: MNHEY and SMNVEV (reference sequence). The V and J ends lost 4 bases and 0 bases respectively, with 13 bases between them.

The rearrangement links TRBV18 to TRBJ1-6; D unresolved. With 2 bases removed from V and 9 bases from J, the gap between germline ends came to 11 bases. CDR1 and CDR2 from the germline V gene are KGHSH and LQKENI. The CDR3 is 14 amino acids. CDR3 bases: TGTGCCAGCTCACCATCTGGAACCAGTTCACCCCTCCACTTT. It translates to CASSPSGTSSPLHF.

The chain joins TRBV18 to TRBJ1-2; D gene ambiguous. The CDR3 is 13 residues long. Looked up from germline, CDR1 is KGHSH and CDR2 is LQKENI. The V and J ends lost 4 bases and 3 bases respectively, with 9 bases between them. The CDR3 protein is CASSLDGDYGYTF. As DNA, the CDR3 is TGTGCCAGCTCACTGGACGGGGACTATGGCTACACCTTC.

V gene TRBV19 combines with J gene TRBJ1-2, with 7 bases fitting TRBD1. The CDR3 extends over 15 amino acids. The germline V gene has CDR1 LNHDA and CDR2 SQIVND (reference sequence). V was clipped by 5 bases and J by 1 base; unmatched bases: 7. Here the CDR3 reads CASSVTGWSNYGYTF. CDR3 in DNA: TGTGCCAGTAGTGTGACAGGGTGGAGTAACTATGGCTACACCTTC.

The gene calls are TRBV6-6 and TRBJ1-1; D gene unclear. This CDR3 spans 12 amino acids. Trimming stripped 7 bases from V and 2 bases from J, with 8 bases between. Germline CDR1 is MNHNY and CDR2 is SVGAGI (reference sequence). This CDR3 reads CASNPGNTEAFF. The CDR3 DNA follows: TGTGCCAGCAACCCGGGTAACACTGAAGCTTTCTTT.

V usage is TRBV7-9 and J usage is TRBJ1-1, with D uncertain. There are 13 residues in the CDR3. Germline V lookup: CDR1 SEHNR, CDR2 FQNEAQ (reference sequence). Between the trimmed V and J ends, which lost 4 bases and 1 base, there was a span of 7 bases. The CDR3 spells CASSYGENTEAFF. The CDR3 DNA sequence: TGTGCCAGCAGCTATGGGGAGAACACTGAAGCTTTCTTT.

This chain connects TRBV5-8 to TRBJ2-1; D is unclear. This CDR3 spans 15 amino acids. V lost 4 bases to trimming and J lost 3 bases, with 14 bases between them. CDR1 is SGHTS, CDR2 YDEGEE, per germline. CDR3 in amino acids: CASSARLSYYNEQFF. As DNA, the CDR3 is TGTGCCAGCAGCGCCCGTCTTTCTTACTACAATGAGCAGTTCTTC.

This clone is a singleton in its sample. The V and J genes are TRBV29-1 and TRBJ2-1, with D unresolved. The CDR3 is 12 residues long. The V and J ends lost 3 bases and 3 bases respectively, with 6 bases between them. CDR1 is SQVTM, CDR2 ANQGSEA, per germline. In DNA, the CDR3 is TGCAGCGTTGAGGGAAACTACAATGAGCAGTTCTTC. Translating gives CSVEGNYNEQFF.